The 10 T cell receptor beta chains below come from one sample, sequenced in a study of blood T cells in healthy people across ages. PCR was performed a second time for about 6 to 11 cycles using a sample-barcoded 5' primer and a J-beta primer mix. TCRdb re-analysed the 5' RACE reads in MiXCR, keeping a single row per CDR3 protein. This table has 700,000 or so distinct CDR3 sequences, 20% to 25% appearing once. The sample consisted of blood. All receptors come from a man in his 70s in good health.

This clonotype was picked up a small number of times. The chain couples TRBV6-5 to TRBJ1-6; no clear D. V was clipped by 6 bases and J by 5 bases, with 8 bases between them. Germline CDR1 is MNHEY and CDR2 is SVGAGI. The CDR3 contains 13 residues. The DNA of the CDR3 is TGTGCCAGCAGGGACCGGGATAATTCACCCCTCCACTTT. Translation gives CASRDRDNSPLHF.

This clonotype was seen a single time. This chain uses TRBV28 with TRBJ2-5, with D possibly being TRBD1 or TRBD2 (5 bases each). The J call may be incorrect, as the DNA end agrees better with TRBJ2-7. In germline, CDR1 is MDHEN, CDR2 SYDVKM. The CDR3 covers 15 residues. In nucleotides, the CDR3 is TGTGCCAGCAGTTACCCCCGGGGCAGCTCCTACGAGCAGTACTTC. Its protein product is CASSYPRGSSYEQYF.

J is TRBJ2-3 and V is TRBV7-2; D is uncertain. The CDR3 is 14 amino acids. Germline loops: CDR1 SGHTA, CDR2 FQGNSA. Trimming shortened V by 4 bases and J by 5 bases, and 13 bases separated the two germline ends. CDR3 coding DNA: TGTGCCAGCAGCTACTCGAACCTAGGAGATACGCAGTATTTT. It yields the protein CASSYSNLGDTQYF.

This chain uses TRBV12-3 or TRBV12-4 with TRBJ1-4; 9 bases line up with TRBD1. J lost 8 bases, V lost 5 bases, and 12 bases had no gene match. CDR3 length: 16 residues. The CDR3 DNA reads as TGTGCCAGCAGTCCAAGGCCGGGACAGGGAGGAGAAAAACTGTTTTTT. Translated: CASSPRPGQGGEKLFF.

As to this clonotype: At one end, the junction sequence differs from germline, possibly due to a read error. The V gene is TRBV4-1, the J gene TRBJ2-6, with a tentative D call TRBD1 (5 bases). Germline assignment: CDR1 MGHRA and CDR2 YSYEKL. The CDR3 consists of 17 residues. The CDR3 region is CAGSQGRALSGANVLTF. In nucleotides, the CDR3 is TGCGCCGGCAGCCAGGGCAGGGCACTCTCTGGGGCCAACGTCCTGACTTTC.

The chain uses TRBV2 and TRBJ2-5; D is undetermined. Gene TRBJ2-1 matches the end of the DNA better, so the J call may be wrong. The length of the CDR3 is 15 residues. CDR1 and CDR2 (germline): SNHLY, FYNNEI. This CDR3 reads CASSEIVGHFNEQFF. As DNA, the CDR3 is TGTGCCAGCAGTGAGATAGTGGGCCATTTCAATGAGCAGTTCTTC.

The V gene is TRBV4-2, the J gene TRBJ2-1; possibly TRBD1 for D (5 bases). TRBJ2-5 matches the DNA end more closely, so the J call is doubtful. The germline CDR1 and CDR2 sequences are LGHNA and YNFKEQ. The CDR3 extends over 14 amino acids. CDR3 nucleotides: TGTGCCAGCAGCCCCACGGACACTAAAGAGACCCAGTACTTC. Translating it yields CASSPTDTKETQYF.

V usage is TRBV25-1 and J usage is TRBJ2-2; 9 bases map to TRBD2. Germline CDR1 is MGHDK and CDR2 is SYGVNS. The CDR3 totals 14 residues. The J segment lost 7 bases and the V segment lost 6 bases, leaving 6 bases of the junction unmatched. CDR3 DNA: TGTGCCAGCAGCATGGGACTAGCCTACGGGGAGCTGTTTTTT. Translated, it gives CASSMGLAYGELFF.

V is TRBV20-1 and J is TRBJ2-7; D unresolved. The CDR3 has 11 amino acids. CDR1 DFQATT and CDR2 SNEGSKA come from the germline V gene (reference sequence). Trimming removed 3 bases at V and 4 bases at J, with 7 bases between. The CDR3 DNA reads TGCAGTGCTAGTGATCATTACGAGCAGTACTTC. The encoded protein is CSASDHYEQYF.

A few counts support this clonotype. The V gene is TRBV6-1, the J gene TRBJ1-1; 7 bases match TRBD1. V was clipped by 8 bases and J by 4 bases; unmatched bases: 19. The germline V gene has CDR1 MNHNS and CDR2 SASEGT. The CDR3 is 17 amino acids. The CDR3 region is CASYELFQTGKGTEAFF. The CDR3 DNA sequence: TGTGCCAGCTACGAGTTATTCCAGACAGGGAAAGGCACTGAAGCTTTCTTT.